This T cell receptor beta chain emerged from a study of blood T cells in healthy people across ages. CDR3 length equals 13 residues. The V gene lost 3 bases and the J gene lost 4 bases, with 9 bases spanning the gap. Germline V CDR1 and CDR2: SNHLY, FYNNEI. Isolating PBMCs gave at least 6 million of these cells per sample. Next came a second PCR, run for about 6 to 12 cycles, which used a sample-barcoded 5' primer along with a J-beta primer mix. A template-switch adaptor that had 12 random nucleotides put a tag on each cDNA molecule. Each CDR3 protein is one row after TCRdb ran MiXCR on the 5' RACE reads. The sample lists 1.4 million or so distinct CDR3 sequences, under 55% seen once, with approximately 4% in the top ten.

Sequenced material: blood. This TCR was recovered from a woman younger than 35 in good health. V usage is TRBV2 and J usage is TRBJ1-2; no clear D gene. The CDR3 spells CASSEMSVYGYTF. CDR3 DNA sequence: TGTGCCAGCAGTGAGATGTCAGTCTATGGCTACACCTTC.